This T cell receptor beta chain is drawn from a study of T cells expressing NK-cell markers. From the 5' RACE reads, TCRdb lists one entry per CDR3 protein and no DNA. The repertoire shows 350,000 to 500,000 distinct CDR3 sequences; the top ten hold approximately 6.8%. Germline loops: CDR1 SGHRS, CDR2 YFSETQ. The CDR3 covers 16 residues. This TCR was sampled from a woman aged 18 to 75 in good health. The sequenced sample consisted of blood T cells: a sorted CD56 or NKG2C T cell subset, CD4+ or CD8+ T cells, or bulk PBMC T cells (not recorded which). This chain joins TRBV5-1 and TRBJ1-2. CDR3 in amino acids: CASSSNPRALGSGYTF.